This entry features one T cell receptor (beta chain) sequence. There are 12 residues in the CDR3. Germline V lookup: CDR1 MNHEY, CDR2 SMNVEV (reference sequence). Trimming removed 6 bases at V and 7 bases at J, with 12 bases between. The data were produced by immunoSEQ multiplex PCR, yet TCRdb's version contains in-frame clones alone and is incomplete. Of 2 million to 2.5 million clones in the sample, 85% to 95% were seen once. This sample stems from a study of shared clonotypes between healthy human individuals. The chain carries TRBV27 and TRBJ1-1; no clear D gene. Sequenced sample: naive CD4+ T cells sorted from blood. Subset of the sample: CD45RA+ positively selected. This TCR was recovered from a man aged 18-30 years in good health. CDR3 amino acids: CASRRTDGEAFF. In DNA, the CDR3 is TGTGCCAGCAGGCGGACGGACGGTGAAGCTTTCTTT.